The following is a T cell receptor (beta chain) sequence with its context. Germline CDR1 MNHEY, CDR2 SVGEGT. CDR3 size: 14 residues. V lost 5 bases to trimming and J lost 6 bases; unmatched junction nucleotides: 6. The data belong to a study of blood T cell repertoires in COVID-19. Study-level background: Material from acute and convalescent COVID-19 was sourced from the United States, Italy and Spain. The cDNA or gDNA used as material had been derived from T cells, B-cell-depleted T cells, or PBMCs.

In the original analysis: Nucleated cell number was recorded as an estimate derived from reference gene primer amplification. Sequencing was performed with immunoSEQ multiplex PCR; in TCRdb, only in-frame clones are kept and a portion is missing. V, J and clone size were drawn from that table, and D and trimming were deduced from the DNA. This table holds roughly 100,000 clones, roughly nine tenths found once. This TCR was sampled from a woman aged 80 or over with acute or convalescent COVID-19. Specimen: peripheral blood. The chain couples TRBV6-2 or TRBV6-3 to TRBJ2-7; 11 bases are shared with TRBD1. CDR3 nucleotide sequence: TGTGCCAGCAGTCCGTGGACAGGGGGCATCGAGCAGTACTTC. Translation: CASSPWTGGIEQYF.